This TCR beta chain comes out of a study of shared clonotypes between healthy human individuals. For the study at large: Three CD4 naive, three CD4 memory, two CD8 naive and one CD8 memory plate were used per donor. Notes on the study in general: Non-shared clonotypes displayed generation probabilities falling below those of clonotypes present in all four donors.

The CDR3 is 15 residues long. V was trimmed by 4 bases and J by 0 bases, leaving 10 bases between them. The germline gives CDR1 MNHEY, CDR2 SMNVEV (reference sequence). The assay was immunoSEQ multiplex PCR, and TCRdb's table has in-frame clones only and misses some. The sample has fewer than 850,000 clones, about 96% seen once. As to this clone: Its antigen is not known.

Naive CD8 cells were CD45RO-negative, positively selected for CCR7, excluding terminally differentiated effector memory CD45RA+ cells. Caucasian adults residing in Nashville, Tennessee made up all the donors. This TCR was recovered from a man younger than 40 in good health. The sample was naive CD8+ T cells sorted from blood. The chain recombines TRBV27 with TRBJ1-5, with no clear D. CDR3 in amino acids: CASSSTGDSNQPQHF. CDR3 DNA: TGTGCCAGCAGTTCGACCGGTGATAGCAATCAGCCCCAGCATTTT.